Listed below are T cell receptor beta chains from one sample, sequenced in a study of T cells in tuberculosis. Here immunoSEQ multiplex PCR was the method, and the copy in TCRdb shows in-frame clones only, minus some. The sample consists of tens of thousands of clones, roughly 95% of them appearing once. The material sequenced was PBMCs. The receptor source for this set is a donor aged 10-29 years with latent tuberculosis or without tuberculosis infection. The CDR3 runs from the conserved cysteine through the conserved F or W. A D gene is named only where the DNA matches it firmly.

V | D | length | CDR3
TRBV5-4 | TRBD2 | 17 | CASSSSPLAGSSYEQYF
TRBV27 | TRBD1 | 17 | CASSPLQGAGPEDEQFF
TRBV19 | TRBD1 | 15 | CASSVRDRGAGGYTF
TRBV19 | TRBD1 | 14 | CASKPTGGSETQYF
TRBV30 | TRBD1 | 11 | CASQGSTEAFF
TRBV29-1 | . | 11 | CSANRVGEQFF
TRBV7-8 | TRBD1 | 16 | CASSFKGQTPRNEQYF
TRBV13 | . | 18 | CASSFSRRITTGANVLTF
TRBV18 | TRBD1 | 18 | CASSSQRTGVGGNQPQHF
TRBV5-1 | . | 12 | CASSRTPHGYTF
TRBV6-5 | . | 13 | CASSGGTNYGYTF
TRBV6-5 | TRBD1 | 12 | CASSRTGDEQYF
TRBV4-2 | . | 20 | CASSQDSGPSGSWGGEKLFF
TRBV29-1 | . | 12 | CSVVESSYEQYF
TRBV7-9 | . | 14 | CASSLEGGNQPQHF
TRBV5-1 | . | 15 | CASSPDGEKYDTQYF
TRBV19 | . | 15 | CASSIDREGVQPQHF
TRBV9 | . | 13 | CASSTGSKNIQYF
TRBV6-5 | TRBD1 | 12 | CASRTGEGEQFF
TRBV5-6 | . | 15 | CASSLFGTLQETQYF
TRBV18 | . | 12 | CASSVGGNEQFF
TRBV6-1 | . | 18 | CASSEVRGSLYPYNEQFF
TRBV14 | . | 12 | CASSPSGYEQYF
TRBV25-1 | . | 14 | CASSEAGSNQPQHF
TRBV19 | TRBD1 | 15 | CASSATGGFNYGYTF
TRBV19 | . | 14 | CASLKTGTNYGYTF
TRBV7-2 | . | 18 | CASSLVIQPYVSTDTQYF
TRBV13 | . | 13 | CASSRDIRNTIYF
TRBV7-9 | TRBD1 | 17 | CASTGDRGLPAYNEQFF
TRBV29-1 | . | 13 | CSVAGENNQPQHF
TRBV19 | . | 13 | CASSPGEGYEQYF
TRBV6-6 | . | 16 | CASSPRSSSSGNTIYF
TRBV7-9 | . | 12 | CASSVLQGEAFF
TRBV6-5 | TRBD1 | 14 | CASSFDRAGYGYTF
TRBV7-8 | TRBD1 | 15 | CASSSGQGVNTEAFF
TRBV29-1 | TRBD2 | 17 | CSVGSPSGGGSTDTQYF
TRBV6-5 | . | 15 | CASSFPLGHHYGYTF
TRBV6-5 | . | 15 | CASSYFGVDAGELFF